Listed below are T cell receptor beta chains from one sample, sequenced in a study of radiation and T cells in renal cell carcinoma. The repertoire was sequenced with immunoSEQ multiplex PCR; TCRdb's copy has only in-frame clones and lacks some. There are roughly 170,000 clones in the sample; roughly nine tenths occur only once, and about 10% lies in the top ten. Source: blood, taken from a patient whose treatment included radiotherapy and nephrectomy. The receptors stem from a woman aged 50 to 65 with renal cell carcinoma. Each CDR3 is given with its conserved first and last residue. D genes are given only for firm matches. Clone size, where shown, is once, few, many, or a class for clones that have expanded.

d_call	v_call	j_call	cdr3_length	clone_size	cdr3_nt	cdr3_aa
-	TRBV2	TRBJ2-1	15	once	TGTGCCAGCAGTGCTACGGGGCTCCCTTACAATGAGCAGTTCTTC	CASSATGLPYNEQFF
-	TRBV6-1	TRBJ2-1	15	-	TGTGCCAGCAGTGGACCCCCGGGACCCCACAATGAGCAGTTCTTC	CASSGPPGPHNEQFF
-	TRBV5-4	TRBJ1-6	13	-	TGTGCCAGCAGCTTGGTTGGGAACTCACCCCTCCACTTT	CASSLVGNSPLHF
-	TRBV6-1	TRBJ1-2	12	-	TGTGCCAGCAGTGAGTCAAACTATGGCTACACCTTC	CASSESNYGYTF
-	TRBV4-1	TRBJ2-7	17	-	TGCGCCAGCAGCCGAGCACTACCCAGACAGAAGATCTACGAGCAGTACTTC	CASSRALPRQKIYEQYF
-	TRBV30	TRBJ1-3	11	-	TGTGCCTGGACGACTGGAAACACCATATATTTT	CAWTTGNTIYF
TRBD1	TRBV6-4	TRBJ1-1	13	-	TGTGCCAGCAGCCGGGACAGAAACACTGAAGCTTTCTTT	CASSRDRNTEAFF
-	TRBV6-5	TRBJ2-1	15	-	TGTGCCAGCAGTCCCGTAGGGGGGGCATACAATGAGCAGTTCTTC	CASSPVGGAYNEQFF
-	TRBV19	TRBJ2-2	16	-	TGTGCCACTAGAACGTGGGAGAGAGTTAACACCGGGGAGCTGTTTTTT	CATRTWERVNTGELFF
-	TRBV7-2	TRBJ1-5	13	once	TGTGCCAGCAGCCTAAAGGCGGATCAGCCCCAGCATTTT	CASSLKADQPQHF
-	TRBV7-9	TRBJ1-3	16	-	TGTGCCAGCAGCTTAGGGGGCGTTCGCTCTGGAAACACCATATATTTT	CASSLGGVRSGNTIYF
-	TRBV13	TRBJ1-1	12	-	TGTGCCAGCAGCCCACAGGGCCGGGTGGCTTTCTTT	CASSPQGRVAFF
TRBD2	TRBV5-1	TRBJ2-5	16	-	TGCGCCAGCAGGGGCGAGGCTAGCGGGGTATATGAGACCCAGTACTTC	CASRGEASGVYETQYF
-	TRBV6-1	TRBJ1-1	14	-	TGTGCCAGCAGGGAGGTCGGCAGGCACACTGAAGCTTTCTTT	CASREVGRHTEAFF
-	TRBV5-6	TRBJ1-5	15	-	TGTGCCAGCAGCTTGTTCCCGTTACAGGGACAGCCCCAGCATTTT	CASSLFPLQGQPQHF
-	TRBV5-1	TRBJ2-2	16	once	TGCGCCAGCAGCTACGAGGCGGGGGCGAGGATCGGGGAGCTGTTTTTT	CASSYEAGARIGELFF
-	TRBV6-6	TRBJ2-5	15	-	TGTGCCAGCAGTTACTCACCGGGACCACAAGAGACCCAGTACTTC	CASSYSPGPQETQYF
TRBD2	TRBV11-2	TRBJ2-3	16	-	TGTGCCAGCAGCTTAGGGGGCGGGGGGACCACAGATACGCAGTATTTT	CASSLGGGGTTDTQYF
-	TRBV6-1	TRBJ1-2	16	-	TGTGCCAGCAGTGAAGGGGCGGCAGGGGCTAACTATGGCTACACCTTC	CASSEGAAGANYGYTF
-	TRBV18	TRBJ2-6	16	once	TGTGCCAGCTCACCGGAGGGGGCAGGGGGGGCCAACGTCCTGACTTTC	CASSPEGAGGANVLTF
-	TRBV29-1	TRBJ1-2	12	-	TGCAGCGTCCGAAGGGACGACTATGGCTACACCTTC	CSVRRDDYGYTF
-	TRBV5-1	TRBJ1-1	13	once	TGCGCCAGCAGCCCGGACCGTAAACTGATCGCTTTCTTT	CASSPDRKLIAFF
TRBD2	TRBV6-4	TRBJ2-3	17	-	TGTGCCAGCAGCAGGACTAGCGGGGGGGCCTCCGCAGATACGCAGTATTTT	CASSRTSGGASADTQYF
-	TRBV5-4	TRBJ1-2	13	-	TGTGCCAGCAGCTTGGAAGCAGGGTATGGCTACACCTTC	CASSLEAGYGYTF
-	TRBV2	TRBJ2-5	14	once	TGTGCCAGCCTGGCGGACCACTTCCAAGAGACCCAGTACTTC	CASLADHFQETQYF
-	TRBV6-1	TRBJ1-6	14	-	TGTGCCAGCAGTGAAGCGATGGTGGTAGATCCCCTCCACTTT	CASSEAMVVDPLHF
-	TRBV14	TRBJ1-1	15	-	TGTGCCAGCAGCCAAGAAGGTGGGAGGAACACTGAAGCTTTCTTT	CASSQEGGRNTEAFF
-	TRBV6-1	TRBJ1-2	15	-	TGTGCCAGCAGTGAATCGGGCCCGAAGGGCTATGGCTACACCTTC	CASSESGPKGYGYTF
-	TRBV14	TRBJ1-1	14	few	TGTGCCAGCAGCCTGACGAATATGAACACTGAAGCTTTCTTT	CASSLTNMNTEAFF
-	TRBV4-3	TRBJ2-3	16	-	TGCGCCAGCAGCTTCCAAGCCGAGGGGGGACTCGGTACGCAGTATTTT	CASSFQAEGGLGTQYF
TRBD1	TRBV19	TRBJ2-7	13	-	TGTGCCAGTACAGGGGGATCACTCTACGAGCAGTACTTC	CASTGGSLYEQYF
-	TRBV9	TRBJ2-3	13	-	TGTGCCAGCAGCCCTCTCCGCACAGATACGCAGTATTTT	CASSPLRTDTQYF
-	TRBV9	TRBJ2-3	14	-	TGTGCCAGCAGCTTCGGACGTAACACAGATACGCAGTATTTT	CASSFGRNTDTQYF
-	TRBV5-6	TRBJ2-3	16	-	TGTGCCAGCAGCAGATACCTGGGGGGTAGCACAGATACGCAGTATTTT	CASSRYLGGSTDTQYF
-	TRBV18	TRBJ2-5	15	-	TGTGCCAGCTCACCCCTAATAGCGGATAAAGAGACCCAGTACTTC	CASSPLIADKETQYF
-	TRBV20-1	TRBJ1-1	11	-	TGCAGTGCGGAACAGGAGGGGAAAGCTTTCTTT	CSAEQEGKAFF
TRBD1	TRBV6-6	TRBJ2-2	15	-	TGTGCCAGCAGTTTGGGACAGCAAGACACCGGGGAGCTGTTTTTT	CASSLGQQDTGELFF
-	TRBV19	TRBJ1-5	17	-	TGTGCCAGTAGTATCACCTGGAGGGCCCATAGCAATCAGCCCCAGCATTTT	CASSITWRAHSNQPQHF
-	TRBV19	TRBJ1-5	15	few	TGTGCCAGTAGTATATCAGCCGAAAGCAATCAGCCCCAGCATTTT	CASSISAESNQPQHF
-	TRBV6-1	TRBJ2-1	14	-	TGTGCCAGCAGTGACGGGAGACCCTACAATGAGCAGTTCTTC	CASSDGRPYNEQFF
-	TRBV7-9	TRBJ1-6	16	few	TGTGCCAGCAGCTTAGCGGGGGTGCGGGGTGATTCACCCCTCCACTTT	CASSLAGVRGDSPLHF
TRBD1	TRBV7-6	TRBJ2-7	13	-	TGTGCCAGCAGCTTAAATACAGGGGGCGAGCAGTACTTC	CASSLNTGGEQYF
-	TRBV13	TRBJ1-3	12	-	TGTGCCAGCAGCGGAGACGGAAACACCATATATTTT	CASSGDGNTIYF
-	TRBV7-3	TRBJ2-2	13	-	TGTGCCAGCAGCTTAAGAGTCACCGGGGAGCTGTTTTTT	CASSLRVTGELFF
-	TRBV4-3	TRBJ2-7	13	-	TGCGCCAGCAGCCAATTCGAGAACTACGAGCAGTACTTC	CASSQFENYEQYF
-	TRBV2	TRBJ2-7	11	few	TGTGCCAGCACCCAGGGCTACGAGCAGTACTTC	CASTQGYEQYF
-	TRBV4-2	TRBJ1-2	15	-	TGTGCCAGCAGCCAAGCCTCGAACACGAACTATGGCTACACCTTC	CASSQASNTNYGYTF
-	TRBV5-4	TRBJ1-6	16	-	TGTGCCAGCAGCTCAATCGCGGGATTCGGAGATTCACCCCTCCACTTT	CASSSIAGFGDSPLHF
TRBD1	TRBV4-3	TRBJ2-7	14	-	TGCGCCAGGCCCACAGGGGGTCTACTCTACGAGCAGTACTTC	CARPTGGLLYEQYF
-	TRBV5-1	TRBJ2-7	15	-	TGCGCCAGCAGCCCGGGACACGTTGGCTCCTACGAGCAGTACTTC	CASSPGHVGSYEQYF
TRBD1	TRBV7-6	TRBJ1-6	15	once	TGTGCCAGCAGCTTAGCCCCCGGGACAGGGGGACCCCTCCACTTT	CASSLAPGTGGPLHF
-	TRBV19	TRBJ1-1	16	-	TGTGCCAGTAGTGCCGGGACACTGCCTATGAACACTGAAGCTTTCTTT	CASSAGTLPMNTEAFF
-	TRBV7-8	TRBJ1-6	14	many	TGTGCCAGCAGCTTGGGGGGGAGTAATTCACCCCTCCACTTT	CASSLGGSNSPLHF
-	TRBV6-6	TRBJ2-1	13	-	TGTGCCAGCAGTTACAGGGCCGACAATGAGCAGTTCTTC	CASSYRADNEQFF
-	TRBV18	TRBJ1-3	16	-	TGTGCCAGCTCAGCCACATTCGCAGATCTCTCGGGTACCATATATTTT	CASSATFADLSGTIYF
-	TRBV18	TRBJ2-5	13	-	TGTGCCAGCTCACCCACCGTTCAAGAGACCCAGTACTTC	CASSPTVQETQYF
-	TRBV18	TRBJ2-2	15	-	TGTGCCAGCTCGGGAGTATCCCGCAGCACCGGGGAGCTGTTTTTT	CASSGVSRSTGELFF
-	TRBV5-1	TRBJ2-2	12	-	TGCGCCAGCAGCTTGGATGGAGAGGGGCTGTTTTTT	CASSLDGEGLFF